A selection of T cell receptor beta chains follows, all from one sample in a study of T cell responses to AZD1222 COVID-19 vaccine. Sequenced by immunoSEQ multiplex PCR; TCRdb stores in-frame clones only, minus some. The top ten hold 9.4% of the sample, which has 130,000 or so clones, roughly 85% seen once. Sample: peripheral blood, taken on day 0 of AZD1222 vaccination. The source of these receptors is an adult in good health. The CDR3 runs from the conserved cysteine through the conserved F or W. The order of the fields is J gene, D gene, clone size, V gene, CDR3 length, CDR3 protein, CDR3 DNA. A D gene is named only where the DNA matches it firmly. Rows give clone size only sometimes, using once, few, many, or a class for an expanded clone.

J gene: TRBJ1-6
D gene: -
clone size: few
V gene: TRBV12-3/TRBV12-4
CDR3 length: 13
CDR3 protein: CASSFGTSRNLHF
CDR3 DNA: TGTGCCAGCAGTTTCGGGACATCCCGAAACCTCCACTTT

J gene: TRBJ2-2
D gene: -
clone size: -
V gene: TRBV7-9
CDR3 length: 15
CDR3 protein: CASSSSRDGTGELFF
CDR3 DNA: TGTGCCAGCAGCTCGTCCCGGGACGGAACCGGGGAGCTGTTTTTT

J gene: TRBJ2-5
D gene: -
clone size: -
V gene: TRBV27
CDR3 length: 17
CDR3 protein: CASSFGRAHERQETQYF
CDR3 DNA: TGTGCCAGCAGTTTCGGCAGGGCCCATGAGAGGCAAGAGACCCAGTACTTC

J gene: TRBJ2-7
D gene: -
clone size: -
V gene: TRBV5-5
CDR3 length: 17
CDR3 protein: CASSLAALAGEAYEQYF
CDR3 DNA: TGTGCCAGCAGCTTGGCGGCCTTGGCAGGGGAAGCCTACGAGCAGTACTTC

J gene: TRBJ2-7
D gene: TRBD2
clone size: -
V gene: TRBV7-3
CDR3 length: 16
CDR3 protein: CASSLGGLAGAYEQYF
CDR3 DNA: TGTGCCAGCAGCTTAGGGGGACTAGCGGGCGCCTACGAGCAGTACTTC

J gene: TRBJ1-1
D gene: -
clone size: -
V gene: TRBV12-3/TRBV12-4
CDR3 length: 13
CDR3 protein: CASSFLQDTEAFF
CDR3 DNA: TGTGCCAGCAGTTTCTTACAGGACACTGAAGCTTTCTTT

J gene: TRBJ2-2
D gene: -
clone size: -
V gene: TRBV20-1
CDR3 length: 11
CDR3 protein: CSAYNTGELFF
CDR3 DNA: TGCAGTGCTTACAACACCGGGGAGCTGTTTTTT

J gene: TRBJ1-1
D gene: -
clone size: -
V gene: TRBV28
CDR3 length: 15
CDR3 protein: CASSLPLQVYTEAFF
CDR3 DNA: TGTGCCAGCAGTTTACCCCTCCAAGTATACACTGAAGCTTTCTTT

J gene: TRBJ2-1
D gene: -
clone size: -
V gene: TRBV6-6
CDR3 length: 14
CDR3 protein: CASSYGQLNNEQFF
CDR3 DNA: TGTGCCAGCAGTTACGGACAACTCAACAATGAGCAGTTCTTC

J gene: TRBJ2-7
D gene: TRBD2
clone size: few
V gene: TRBV7-2
CDR3 length: 14
CDR3 protein: CASSRLAGGYEQYF
CDR3 DNA: TGTGCCAGCAGTCGACTAGCGGGAGGGTACGAGCAGTACTTC

J gene: TRBJ2-3
D gene: -
clone size: -
V gene: TRBV5-1
CDR3 length: 16
CDR3 protein: CASSLSNGPSTDTQYF
CDR3 DNA: TGCGCCAGCAGCTTGAGTAACGGGCCGAGCACAGATACGCAGTATTTT

J gene: TRBJ1-3
D gene: -
clone size: once
V gene: TRBV4-2
CDR3 length: 13
CDR3 protein: CASSPRVGNTIYF
CDR3 DNA: TGTGCCAGCAGCCCCAGGGTGGGAAACACCATATATTTT

J gene: TRBJ1-6
D gene: -
clone size: -
V gene: TRBV28
CDR3 length: 12
CDR3 protein: CAGQSRNSPLHF
CDR3 DNA: TGTGCCGGGCAGTCAAGAAATTCACCCCTCCACTTT

J gene: TRBJ1-6
D gene: -
clone size: -
V gene: TRBV18
CDR3 length: 15
CDR3 protein: CASSPPTGNNSPLHF
CDR3 DNA: TGTGCCAGCTCACCACCCACGGGAAATAATTCACCCCTCCACTTT

J gene: TRBJ1-1
D gene: -
clone size: -
V gene: TRBV6-1
CDR3 length: 13
CDR3 protein: CASSENTGTGAFF
CDR3 DNA: TGTGCCAGCAGTGAAAACACAGGGACTGGGGCTTTCTTT

J gene: TRBJ2-3
D gene: -
clone size: -
V gene: TRBV7-2
CDR3 length: 17
CDR3 protein: CASSSSSFEGVTDTQYF
CDR3 DNA: TGTGCCAGCAGCTCCTCTAGCTTTGAGGGGGTCACAGATACGCAGTATTTT

J gene: TRBJ2-7
D gene: -
clone size: -
V gene: TRBV4-2
CDR3 length: 15
CDR3 protein: CASSQEKDSAYEQYF
CDR3 DNA: TGTGCCAGCAGCCAAGAGAAGGACTCCGCCTACGAGCAGTACTTC

J gene: TRBJ1-2
D gene: -
clone size: -
V gene: TRBV24-1
CDR3 length: 14
CDR3 protein: CATSDFARGYGYTF
CDR3 DNA: TGTGCCACCAGTGATTTCGCCCGGGGCTATGGCTACACCTTC

J gene: TRBJ1-1
D gene: -
clone size: -
V gene: TRBV19
CDR3 length: 13
CDR3 protein: CASSMGVDTEAFF
CDR3 DNA: TGTGCCAGTAGTATGGGGGTAGACACTGAAGCTTTCTTT

J gene: TRBJ2-7
D gene: TRBD1
clone size: -
V gene: TRBV10-3
CDR3 length: 14
CDR3 protein: CAISPKTGGYEQYF
CDR3 DNA: TGTGCCATCAGCCCTAAGACAGGGGGTTACGAGCAGTACTTC

J gene: TRBJ2-4
D gene: TRBD1
clone size: -
V gene: TRBV7-2
CDR3 length: 14
CDR3 protein: CASSLRQGENIQYF
CDR3 DNA: TGTGCCAGCAGCTTAAGACAGGGGGAAAACATTCAGTACTTC

J gene: TRBJ2-3
D gene: -
clone size: -
V gene: TRBV7-9
CDR3 length: 15
CDR3 protein: CASSLERSQTDTQYF
CDR3 DNA: TGTGCCAGCAGCTTAGAAAGGTCTCAAACAGATACGCAGTATTTT

J gene: TRBJ2-2
D gene: TRBD2
clone size: -
V gene: TRBV6-5
CDR3 length: 16
CDR3 protein: CASSYGLAGVSGELFF
CDR3 DNA: TGTGCCAGCAGTTACGGACTAGCGGGAGTATCGGGGGAGCTGTTTTTT

J gene: TRBJ1-1
D gene: -
clone size: -
V gene: TRBV10-3
CDR3 length: 13
CDR3 protein: CAISNPRAEAAFF
CDR3 DNA: TGTGCCATCAGTAATCCCCGGGCGGAGGCAGCTTTCTTT

J gene: TRBJ2-7
D gene: TRBD1
clone size: few
V gene: TRBV6-5
CDR3 length: 12
CDR3 protein: CASLSGGSEQYF
CDR3 DNA: TGTGCCAGCCTCTCAGGGGGCTCCGAGCAGTACTTC

J gene: TRBJ1-3
D gene: -
clone size: -
V gene: TRBV6-5
CDR3 length: 14
CDR3 protein: CASTGIPLENTIYF
CDR3 DNA: TGTGCCAGCACCGGGATCCCCCTGGAGAACACCATATATTTT

J gene: TRBJ1-6
D gene: -
clone size: -
V gene: TRBV4-1
CDR3 length: 16
CDR3 protein: CASSQDPTSPYSPLHF
CDR3 DNA: TGCGCCAGCAGCCAAGATCCGACATCCCCGTATTCACCCCTCCACTTT

J gene: TRBJ1-1
D gene: TRBD1
clone size: -
V gene: TRBV19
CDR3 length: 14
CDR3 protein: CASSTPRGVTEAFF
CDR3 DNA: TGTGCCAGTAGTACCCCCAGGGGGGTGACTGAAGCTTTCTTT

J gene: TRBJ1-1
D gene: -
clone size: few
V gene: TRBV6-2/TRBV6-3
CDR3 length: 15
CDR3 protein: CASSYLGSTWAEAFF
CDR3 DNA: TGTGCCAGCAGTTACTTGGGCTCAACTTGGGCTGAAGCTTTCTTT

J gene: TRBJ2-7
D gene: -
clone size: few
V gene: TRBV7-2
CDR3 length: 14
CDR3 protein: CASSLGFVSFEQYF
CDR3 DNA: TGTGCCAGCAGCTTAGGATTTGTGTCTTTCGAGCAGTACTTC

J gene: TRBJ2-1
D gene: TRBD2
clone size: -
V gene: TRBV3-1/TRBV3-2
CDR3 length: 20
CDR3 protein: CASSQVASGGSLFYAPEQFF
CDR3 DNA: TGTGCCAGCAGCCAAGTCGCTAGCGGGGGGTCCTTATTTTATGCTCCTGAGCAGTTCTTC

J gene: TRBJ1-6
D gene: -
clone size: once
V gene: TRBV9
CDR3 length: 17
CDR3 protein: CASSVGKDQVSNSPLHF
CDR3 DNA: TGTGCCAGCAGCGTAGGAAAGGATCAGGTCTCTAATTCACCCCTCCACTTT

J gene: TRBJ1-1
D gene: -
clone size: -
V gene: TRBV24-1
CDR3 length: 16
CDR3 protein: CATSDVGPAGATEAFF
CDR3 DNA: TGTGCCACCAGTGACGTGGGCCCAGCGGGGGCGACTGAAGCTTTCTTT

J gene: TRBJ2-6
D gene: -
clone size: -
V gene: TRBV5-1
CDR3 length: 15
CDR3 protein: CASSDSGSGANVLTF
CDR3 DNA: TGCGCCAGCTCAGATTCGGGATCTGGGGCCAACGTCCTGACTTTC

J gene: TRBJ1-2
D gene: TRBD1
clone size: few
V gene: TRBV7-9
CDR3 length: 15
CDR3 protein: CASSPSAGGNYGYTF
CDR3 DNA: TGTGCCAGCAGCCCGTCGGCAGGGGGTAACTATGGCTACACCTTC

J gene: TRBJ1-1
D gene: TRBD1
clone size: -
V gene: TRBV9
CDR3 length: 13
CDR3 protein: CASSSQGDTEAFF
CDR3 DNA: TGTGCCAGCAGCTCACAGGGGGACACTGAAGCTTTCTTT

J gene: TRBJ2-7
D gene: TRBD1
clone size: -
V gene: TRBV7-3
CDR3 length: 14
CDR3 protein: CASSLGQGQYEQYF
CDR3 DNA: TGTGCCAGCAGCTTGGGACAGGGACAATACGAGCAGTACTTC

J gene: TRBJ1-2
D gene: -
clone size: -
V gene: TRBV12-3/TRBV12-4
CDR3 length: 13
CDR3 protein: CASRLAGNYGYTF
CDR3 DNA: TGTGCCAGCAGGCTAGCCGGGAACTATGGCTACACCTTC

J gene: TRBJ2-7
D gene: -
clone size: -
V gene: TRBV4-1
CDR3 length: 14
CDR3 protein: CASSQDGDFYEQYF
CDR3 DNA: TGCGCCAGCAGCCAAGACGGAGACTTTTACGAGCAGTACTTC

J gene: TRBJ2-7
D gene: -
clone size: -
V gene: TRBV27
CDR3 length: 16
CDR3 protein: CASSWSSAEAGFEQYF
CDR3 DNA: TGTGCCAGCAGTTGGTCTAGCGCTGAGGCAGGGTTCGAGCAGTACTTC

J gene: TRBJ2-3
D gene: -
clone size: -
V gene: TRBV7-9
CDR3 length: 14
CDR3 protein: CASSLAGRSDTQYF
CDR3 DNA: TGTGCCAGCAGCTTAGCGGGAAGGTCAGATACGCAGTATTTT

J gene: TRBJ1-4
D gene: -
clone size: -
V gene: TRBV15
CDR3 length: 12
CDR3 protein: CATSRGGEKLFF
CDR3 DNA: TGTGCCACCAGCAGAGGGGGGGAAAAACTGTTTTTT

J gene: TRBJ2-7
D gene: -
clone size: -
V gene: TRBV12-5
CDR3 length: 16
CDR3 protein: CASGLVLGRLSYEQYF
CDR3 DNA: TGTGCTAGTGGTTTGGTACTCGGACGCCTTTCCTACGAGCAGTACTTC

J gene: TRBJ1-2
D gene: TRBD1
clone size: -
V gene: TRBV11-2
CDR3 length: 15
CDR3 protein: CASSLGQEVSYGYTF
CDR3 DNA: TGTGCCAGCAGCCTGGGACAGGAAGTTTCCTATGGCTACACCTTC

J gene: TRBJ1-2
D gene: TRBD1
clone size: -
V gene: TRBV3-1/TRBV3-2
CDR3 length: 16
CDR3 protein: CASSQGAGGLNYGYTF
CDR3 DNA: TGTGCCAGCAGCCAAGGGGCAGGGGGCCTTAACTATGGCTACACCTTC

J gene: TRBJ1-4
D gene: -
clone size: -
V gene: TRBV7-9
CDR3 length: 15
CDR3 protein: CASSLVRGETEKLFF
CDR3 DNA: TGTGCCAGCAGCTTAGTAAGGGGAGAAACTGAAAAACTGTTTTTT

J gene: TRBJ1-2
D gene: -
clone size: -
V gene: TRBV18
CDR3 length: 13
CDR3 protein: CASSPPSIYGYTF
CDR3 DNA: TGTGCCAGCTCACCACCGAGCATTTATGGCTACACCTTC

J gene: TRBJ2-3
D gene: TRBD1
clone size: -
V gene: TRBV19
CDR3 length: 15
CDR3 protein: CASRGQGGYTDTQYF
CDR3 DNA: TGTGCCAGTAGAGGACAGGGCGGGTACACAGATACGCAGTATTTT

J gene: TRBJ1-2
D gene: -
clone size: once
V gene: TRBV7-9
CDR3 length: 14
CDR3 protein: CASSNEGYQSGYTF
CDR3 DNA: TGTGCCAGCAGCAACGAGGGGTATCAGTCTGGCTACACCTTC

J gene: TRBJ1-1
D gene: TRBD1
clone size: few
V gene: TRBV11-3
CDR3 length: 13
CDR3 protein: CASLGQGRTEAFF
CDR3 DNA: TGTGCCAGCCTAGGACAGGGGAGGACTGAAGCTTTCTTT

J gene: TRBJ2-3
D gene: -
clone size: -
V gene: TRBV24-1
CDR3 length: 14
CDR3 protein: CATSAHGSTDTQYF
CDR3 DNA: TGTGCCACCAGTGCGCACGGAAGCACAGATACGCAGTATTTT

J gene: TRBJ2-7
D gene: -
clone size: -
V gene: TRBV5-1
CDR3 length: 15
CDR3 protein: CASSQLASSSYEQYF
CDR3 DNA: TGCGCCAGCAGCCAGCTAGCGTCTAGCTCCTACGAGCAGTACTTC

J gene: TRBJ2-2
D gene: -
clone size: -
V gene: TRBV18
CDR3 length: 16
CDR3 protein: CASSPPNNANTGELFF
CDR3 DNA: TGTGCCAGCTCACCACCTAACAACGCGAACACCGGGGAGCTGTTTTTT

J gene: TRBJ2-2
D gene: -
clone size: -
V gene: TRBV21-1
CDR3 length: 19
CDR3 protein: CASSKGPRASGRPPEELFF
CDR3 DNA: TGTGCCAGCAGCAAAGGGCCGAGGGCTAGCGGGAGGCCGCCGGAGGAGCTGTTTTTT